This TCR beta chain was documented in a study of blood T cell repertoires in COVID-19 (dated by TCRdb to the early 2020s). A note on the overall study: Samples from collaborators originated in the United States, Italy and Spain and spanned both the acute and convalescent phases of COVID-19. The material from the prospective study consisted of cDNA or gDNA derived from T cells, B-cell-depleted T cells, or PBMCs. Deeply sampled blood TCRbeta repertoires from subjects exposed to, actively infected with, or recovered from COVID-19 were included in the dataset. A freely available public database, intended as a resource for researchers studying the immune response to SARS-CoV-2, is where the repertoires were released. Samples were obtained from the ongoing ImmuneRACE study (first 160 participants) and from some 1,300 subjects provided by 6 global collaborators. Nearly every sample came with metadata listing a de-identified subject ID, COVID-19 status, age in years and sex. Where HLA class I and class II types were available, the types were taken from metadata supplied by the sample provider, not from assay-based typing.

TCRbeta CDR3 regions were amplified from genomic DNA using the immunoSEQ Assay, a bias-controlled multiplex PCR. For the original study's pipeline: The number of nucleated cells in each sample was estimated by amplification of reference gene primers within the assay. To quantify the absolute abundance of each unique TCRbeta CDR3 rearrangement, sequence reads were collapsed and filtered. For each sample, productive Simpson clonality was calculated as the square root of Simpson's diversity index across productive rearrangements. Here the immuneACCESS table is served through TCRdb, limited to in-frame sequences with V and J called. Missing clones are a known gap in these copies; in checked studies unresolved V genes cover under half, and the rest lacks a known reason. The D gene and trimming were derived from the DNA, and the V and J assignments and clone size from that table. The sample profile shows 350,000 or so clones; nearly 90% of them were found once. 6.5% of the sample lies in the top ten.

In this sample, this clone turned up once. The target of this receptor is not known. No much larger clonotype is one base removed from it; base qualities were not supplied. What the work shows at the level of the full study, not this receptor alone: How much clinical and demographic metadata was included differed by source and by participant, and the metadata was provided uncurated.

Collaborating institutions collected whole blood in K2EDTA tubes following their own protocols. Collaborator samples were shipped for TCRbeta analysis as frozen whole blood, isolated PBMCs, or DNA extracted from either sample type. This sequence was found in a man between 18 and 35 years old with active or convalescent COVID-19. The sequenced sample was peripheral blood.

The CDR3 region has the sequence CAWTVASNEQFF. The DNA sequence is as follows: TGTGCCTGGACGGTCGCTAGCAATGAGCAGTTCTTC. The chain is assembled from TRBV30 and TRBJ2-1; too little of a D gene remains to name it. There are 12 amino acids in the CDR3, from cysteine to phenylalanine inclusive. Only the CDR3 part of the read is kept: 36 bases, read in frame from the first base. The germline V gene (reference sequence) supplies CDR1 GTSNPN and CDR2 SVGIG. Trimming removed 4 bases from V and 6 bases from J, leaving 10 bases between the germline ends.